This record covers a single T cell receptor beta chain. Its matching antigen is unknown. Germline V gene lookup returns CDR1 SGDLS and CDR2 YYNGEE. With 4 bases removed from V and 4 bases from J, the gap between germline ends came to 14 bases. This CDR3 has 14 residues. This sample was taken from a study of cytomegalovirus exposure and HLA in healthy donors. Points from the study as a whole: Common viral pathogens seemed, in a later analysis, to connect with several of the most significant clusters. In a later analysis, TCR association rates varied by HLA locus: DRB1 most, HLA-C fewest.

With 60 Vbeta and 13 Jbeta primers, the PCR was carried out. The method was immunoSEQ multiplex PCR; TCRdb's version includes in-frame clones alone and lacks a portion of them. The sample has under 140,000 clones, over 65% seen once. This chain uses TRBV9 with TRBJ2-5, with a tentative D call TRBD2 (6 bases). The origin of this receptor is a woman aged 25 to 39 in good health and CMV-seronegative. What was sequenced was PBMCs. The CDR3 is CASSPGGWGETQYF. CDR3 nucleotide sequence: TGTGCCAGCAGCCCCGGGGGATGGGGAGAGACCCAGTACTTC.